These T cell receptor beta chains were read from a single sample in a study of regulatory T cells in long-lasting Graves disease. One entry per CDR3 protein results from TCRdb running MiXCR on the multiplex PCR reads. The table has about 430,000 distinct CDR3 sequences, approximately 22% seen once. The sequences come from peripheral blood mononuclear cells (PBMCs), collected when the disease was refractory, from a patient treated with antithyroid drugs. The receptors were gathered from a female donor with Graves disease. CDR3s include the opening cysteine and the closing phenylalanine or tryptophan. Fields, in order: V gene, J gene, clone size, D gene, CDR3 protein, CDR3 DNA. D genes are given only for firm matches. Not all rows give a size; the values are once, few, many and, for expanded clones, a class.

V gene: TRBV11-2
J gene: TRBJ2-1
clone size: few
D gene: TRBD2
CDR3 protein: CASSLSGRVYEQFF
CDR3 DNA: TGTGCCAGCAGCTTAAGCGGGAGAGTATATGAGCAGTTCTTC

V gene: TRBV5-5
J gene: TRBJ1-5
clone size: NA
D gene: TRBD1
CDR3 protein: CASSFGQVMDRPQHF
CDR3 DNA: TGTGCCAGCAGCTTTGGACAGGTTATGGATCGGCCCCAGCATTTT

V gene: TRBV3-1
J gene: TRBJ1-1
clone size: NA
D gene: TRBD1
CDR3 protein: CASSQDSQGVTEAFF
CDR3 DNA: TGTGCCAGCAGCCAAGATTCCCAGGGGGTTACTGAAGCTTTCTTT

V gene: TRBV5-1
J gene: TRBJ2-7
clone size: NA
D gene: NA
CDR3 protein: CASSLGSGTYEQYF
CDR3 DNA: TGCGCCAGCAGCTTGGGGTCGGGAACCTACGAGCAGTACTTC

V gene: TRBV3-1
J gene: TRBJ2-4
clone size: NA
D gene: TRBD2
CDR3 protein: CASSLRGLAGPDVQYF
CDR3 DNA: TGTGCCAGCAGCCTACGCGGGTTAGCGGGCCCTGATGTTCAGTACTTC

V gene: TRBV6-2/TRBV6-3
J gene: TRBJ1-6
clone size: few
D gene: NA
CDR3 protein: CASSYQPRDRSSYNSPLHF
CDR3 DNA: TGTGCCAGCAGTTACCAGCCACGTGACAGAAGCTCCTATAATTCACCCCTCCACTTT

V gene: TRBV7-8
J gene: TRBJ2-7
clone size: many
D gene: NA
CDR3 protein: CASSWETLEQYF
CDR3 DNA: TGTGCCAGCAGCTGGGAGACCCTCGAGCAGTACTTC

V gene: TRBV28
J gene: TRBJ1-5
clone size: many
D gene: TRBD1
CDR3 protein: CASNGGDRGLGQPQHF
CDR3 DNA: TGTGCCAGCAATGGGGGGGACAGGGGGCTAGGTCAGCCCCAGCATTTT

V gene: TRBV30
J gene: TRBJ2-7
clone size: few
D gene: NA
CDR3 protein: CAWRGSGRSYEQYF
CDR3 DNA: TGTGCCTGGAGGGGTTCCGGGAGAAGCTACGAGCAGTACTTC

V gene: TRBV6-2/TRBV6-3
J gene: TRBJ1-2
clone size: many
D gene: NA
CDR3 protein: CASSESGIYGYTF
CDR3 DNA: TGTGCCAGCAGTGAATCGGGAATCTATGGCTACACCTTC

V gene: TRBV6-1
J gene: TRBJ2-7
clone size: NA
D gene: NA
CDR3 protein: CASNRGYEQYF
CDR3 DNA: TGTGCCAGCAACCGGGGCTACGAGCAGTACTTC

V gene: TRBV12-3/TRBV12-4
J gene: TRBJ2-2
clone size: many
D gene: TRBD2
CDR3 protein: CASRLAANTGELFF
CDR3 DNA: TGTGCCTCCAGACTAGCGGCGAACACCGGGGAGCTGTTTTTT

V gene: TRBV27
J gene: TRBJ1-2
clone size: many
D gene: TRBD1
CDR3 protein: CASRTGTGDGYTF
CDR3 DNA: TGTGCCAGCAGGACCGGGACAGGAGATGGCTACACCTTC

V gene: TRBV20-1
J gene: TRBJ2-2
clone size: NA
D gene: TRBD1
CDR3 protein: CSARDRRTGTGGPGELFF
CDR3 DNA: TGCAGTGCTAGAGACCGACGAACCGGGACAGGGGGCCCCGGGGAGCTGTTTTTT

V gene: TRBV10-3
J gene: TRBJ2-7
clone size: many
D gene: TRBD1
CDR3 protein: CAITKTGTGVDEQYF
CDR3 DNA: TGTGCCATCACCAAGACCGGGACAGGGGTGGACGAGCAGTACTTC

V gene: TRBV12-3/TRBV12-4
J gene: TRBJ2-3
clone size: many
D gene: TRBD2
CDR3 protein: CASSLLAGDPDTQYF
CDR3 DNA: TGTGCCAGCAGTTTACTAGCGGGAGATCCAGATACGCAGTATTTT

V gene: TRBV18
J gene: TRBJ2-5
clone size: many
D gene: NA
CDR3 protein: CASQGMAETQYF
CDR3 DNA: TGTGCCAGCCAGGGTATGGCGGAGACCCAGTACTTC

V gene: TRBV20-1
J gene: TRBJ1-4
clone size: many
D gene: NA
CDR3 protein: CSAPRFTAGGEKLFF
CDR3 DNA: TGCAGTGCCCCTCGATTTACCGCGGGAGGGGAAAAACTGTTTTTT

V gene: TRBV4-1
J gene: TRBJ2-5
clone size: few
D gene: TRBD2
CDR3 protein: CASSQDGTSGRETQYF
CDR3 DNA: TGCGCCAGCAGCCAAGACGGGACTAGCGGGAGAGAGACCCAGTACTTC

V gene: TRBV5-5
J gene: TRBJ2-5
clone size: many
D gene: NA
CDR3 protein: CASILLETQYF
CDR3 DNA: TGTGCCAGCATCCTTCTGGAGACCCAGTACTTC

V gene: TRBV28
J gene: TRBJ1-2
clone size: many
D gene: NA
CDR3 protein: CASSLVSGSANYGYTF
CDR3 DNA: TGTGCCAGCAGTTTAGTTAGCGGCTCAGCTAACTATGGCTACACCTTC

V gene: TRBV6-9
J gene: TRBJ1-6
clone size: few
D gene: TRBD1
CDR3 protein: CASSSPRTGLVNSPLHF
CDR3 DNA: TGTGCCAGCAGTTCCCCTCGGACAGGCCTAGTAAATTCACCCCTCCACTTT

V gene: TRBV19
J gene: TRBJ2-7
clone size: few
D gene: NA
CDR3 protein: CASIMGSGYEQYF
CDR3 DNA: TGTGCCAGCATTATGGGGTCTGGCTACGAGCAGTACTTC

V gene: TRBV18
J gene: TRBJ2-5
clone size: NA
D gene: NA
CDR3 protein: CASSRGFEETQYF
CDR3 DNA: TGTGCCAGCTCGAGAGGTTTCGAAGAGACCCAGTACTTC

V gene: TRBV20-1
J gene: TRBJ2-1
clone size: NA
D gene: TRBD2
CDR3 protein: CSARTSGRDQFF
CDR3 DNA: TGCAGTGCTAGGACTAGCGGGAGGGATCAGTTCTTC

V gene: TRBV7-2
J gene: TRBJ2-5
clone size: NA
D gene: TRBD1
CDR3 protein: CASSLVGGAVGETQYF
CDR3 DNA: TGTGCCAGCAGCTTAGTAGGGGGCGCGGTGGGAGAGACCCAGTACTTC

V gene: TRBV20-1
J gene: TRBJ1-1
clone size: many
D gene: NA
CDR3 protein: CSAMTVNTEAFF
CDR3 DNA: TGCAGTGCCATGACAGTGAACACTGAAGCTTTCTTT

V gene: TRBV7-2
J gene: TRBJ2-7
clone size: many
D gene: TRBD1
CDR3 protein: CASNPGGTGAHEQYF
CDR3 DNA: TGTGCCAGCAACCCGGGCGGGACAGGGGCCCACGAGCAGTACTTC

V gene: TRBV2
J gene: TRBJ1-1
clone size: many
D gene: NA
CDR3 protein: CASSNYGGRVAFF
CDR3 DNA: TGTGCCAGCAGTAACTACGGGGGGCGGGTTGCTTTCTTT

V gene: TRBV5-1
J gene: TRBJ2-7
clone size: NA
D gene: TRBD2
CDR3 protein: CASSLGPLMGGPSYEQYF
CDR3 DNA: TGCGCCAGCAGCTTGGGCCCCTTGATGGGAGGGCCCTCCTACGAGCAGTACTTC

V gene: TRBV5-5
J gene: TRBJ2-7
clone size: NA
D gene: TRBD2
CDR3 protein: CASSLGFAGEPYEQYF
CDR3 DNA: TGTGCCAGCAGCTTGGGTTTTGCGGGGGAACCCTACGAGCAGTACTTC

V gene: TRBV19
J gene: TRBJ1-5
clone size: NA
D gene: NA
CDR3 protein: CASRDSFRSLSQPQHF
CDR3 DNA: TGTGCCAGTAGAGACAGTTTCAGGTCGCTAAGTCAGCCCCAGCATTTT

V gene: TRBV28
J gene: TRBJ2-7
clone size: many
D gene: NA
CDR3 protein: CASSPPRGAGYEQYF
CDR3 DNA: TGTGCCAGCAGTCCCCCCCGGGGGGCAGGGTACGAGCAGTACTTC

V gene: TRBV27
J gene: TRBJ2-2
clone size: few
D gene: TRBD2
CDR3 protein: CASSFRASGTNTGELFF
CDR3 DNA: TGTGCCAGCAGTTTTCGGGCTAGCGGCACGAACACCGGGGAGCTGTTTTTT

V gene: TRBV6-1
J gene: TRBJ2-3
clone size: few
D gene: TRBD2
CDR3 protein: CASTPAGSDTQYF
CDR3 DNA: TGTGCCAGCACCCCAGCGGGATCAGATACGCAGTATTTT

V gene: TRBV6-1
J gene: TRBJ2-4
clone size: few
D gene: TRBD2
CDR3 protein: CASRREGGEENIQYF
CDR3 DNA: TGTGCCAGCAGACGGGAGGGAGGCGAGGAAAACATTCAGTACTTC

V gene: TRBV5-4
J gene: TRBJ1-5
clone size: NA
D gene: NA
CDR3 protein: CASSPDIGGQPQHF
CDR3 DNA: TGTGCCAGCAGCCCAGACATAGGTGGTCAGCCCCAGCATTTT

V gene: TRBV7-2
J gene: TRBJ1-6
clone size: NA
D gene: NA
CDR3 protein: CAGSPPRSYNSPLHF
CDR3 DNA: TGTGCCGGCAGCCCACCCCGCTCCTATAATTCACCCCTCCACTTT

V gene: TRBV15
J gene: TRBJ2-7
clone size: NA
D gene: NA
CDR3 protein: CATSRGREYYEQYF
CDR3 DNA: TGTGCCACCAGCAGAGGTAGGGAGTACTACGAGCAGTACTTC

V gene: TRBV27
J gene: TRBJ2-7
clone size: many
D gene: TRBD2
CDR3 protein: CASSLGRGGEQYF
CDR3 DNA: TGTGCCAGCAGTCTCGGGAGGGGAGGCGAGCAGTACTTC

V gene: TRBV19
J gene: TRBJ1-1
clone size: many
D gene: NA
CDR3 protein: CASSIGGVNTEAFF
CDR3 DNA: TGTGCCAGTAGTATTGGAGGGGTTAACACTGAAGCTTTCTTT

V gene: TRBV20-1
J gene: TRBJ2-5
clone size: many
D gene: NA
CDR3 protein: CSARAPTTETQYF
CDR3 DNA: TGCAGTGCTAGGGCGCCTACAACAGAGACCCAGTACTTC

V gene: TRBV10-3
J gene: TRBJ2-7
clone size: NA
D gene: TRBD1
CDR3 protein: CAISESTGGYEQYF
CDR3 DNA: TGTGCCATCAGTGAGTCGACAGGGGGCTACGAGCAGTACTTC

V gene: TRBV25-1
J gene: TRBJ1-6
clone size: few
D gene: NA
CDR3 protein: CASSEPRQGNSPLHF
CDR3 DNA: TGTGCCAGCAGTGAACCCCGGCAGGGGAATTCACCCCTCCACTTT

V gene: TRBV24-1
J gene: TRBJ2-7
clone size: NA
D gene: TRBD2
CDR3 protein: CATSDFGLDQYF
CDR3 DNA: TGTGCCACCAGTGATTTCGGACTAGACCAGTACTTC

V gene: TRBV4-2
J gene: TRBJ1-4
clone size: many
D gene: NA
CDR3 protein: CASSQVSGVEKLFF
CDR3 DNA: TGTGCCAGCAGCCAAGTTTCAGGGGTGGAAAAACTGTTTTTT

V gene: TRBV5-1
J gene: TRBJ2-5
clone size: many
D gene: NA
CDR3 protein: CASSGGGHQETQYF
CDR3 DNA: TGCGCCAGCAGTGGGGGAGGACACCAAGAGACCCAGTACTTC

V gene: TRBV4-1
J gene: TRBJ2-7
clone size: NA
D gene: NA
CDR3 protein: CASSQAVEQGRYEQYF
CDR3 DNA: TGCGCCAGCAGCCAAGCAGTGGAACAGGGAAGATACGAGCAGTACTTC

V gene: TRBV11-2
J gene: TRBJ2-5
clone size: many
D gene: TRBD2
CDR3 protein: CASSLRLADQETQYF
CDR3 DNA: TGTGCCAGCAGCTTGAGACTAGCAGATCAAGAGACCCAGTACTTC

V gene: TRBV28
J gene: TRBJ2-5
clone size: many
D gene: NA
CDR3 protein: CASSFQEWGRETQYF
CDR3 DNA: TGTGCCAGCAGTTTTCAGGAGTGGGGACGAGAGACCCAGTACTTC

V gene: TRBV5-1
J gene: TRBJ2-7
clone size: many
D gene: TRBD1
CDR3 protein: CASSPGQGEQYF
CDR3 DNA: TGCGCCAGCAGCCCAGGACAGGGCGAGCAGTACTTC

V gene: TRBV19
J gene: TRBJ1-2
clone size: NA
D gene: TRBD1
CDR3 protein: CASSPTRQGGGYTF
CDR3 DNA: TGTGCCAGTAGTCCCACCCGACAGGGTGGCGGCTACACCTTC

V gene: TRBV7-3
J gene: TRBJ2-5
clone size: many
D gene: NA
CDR3 protein: CASSLSSAVGETQYF
CDR3 DNA: TGTGCCAGCAGCTTAAGTAGCGCCGTAGGGGAGACCCAGTACTTC

V gene: TRBV2
J gene: TRBJ2-7
clone size: few
D gene: NA
CDR3 protein: CASSAVGGSYEQYF
CDR3 DNA: TGTGCCAGCAGCGCCGTCGGGGGCTCCTACGAGCAGTACTTC

V gene: TRBV9
J gene: TRBJ1-2
clone size: many
D gene: NA
CDR3 protein: CASSSGGLIFNYGYTF
CDR3 DNA: TGTGCCAGCAGTTCGGGGGGGCTTATATTCAACTATGGCTACACCTTC

V gene: TRBV15
J gene: TRBJ1-1
clone size: NA
D gene: NA
CDR3 protein: CATSRDPPYGENTEAFF
CDR3 DNA: TGTGCCACCAGCAGAGACCCACCCTACGGGGAGAACACTGAAGCTTTCTTT